This T cell receptor (beta chain) appears in the sequencing data of a study of identical twins. Study observations and caveats: Partly confounded zero-insertion analyses could result from invariant MAIT and iNKT cells.

This clonotype appeared a few times. What it binds is not known. In TCRdb, the 5' RACE reads were re-called with MiXCR into one record per CDR3 protein. Among approximately 620,000 distinct CDR3 sequences listed, over 8.5% were seen once. These same records also appear under a second study, on yellow fever vaccine responses in identical twins.

The source material was PBMCs. This TCR derives from a woman aged 18-29 years in good health.

This chain's CDR3 is CASVGTGHFGAPGQFF. The CDR3 DNA reads as TGTGCCAGCGTGGGGACAGGGCACTTCGGGGCCCCAGGGCAGTTCTTC. This chain links TRBV12-3 or TRBV12-4 with TRBJ2-1, with 9 bases identical to TRBD1. The CDR3 length is 16 residues. V lost 8 bases to trimming and J lost 12 bases; unmatched junction nucleotides: 20.